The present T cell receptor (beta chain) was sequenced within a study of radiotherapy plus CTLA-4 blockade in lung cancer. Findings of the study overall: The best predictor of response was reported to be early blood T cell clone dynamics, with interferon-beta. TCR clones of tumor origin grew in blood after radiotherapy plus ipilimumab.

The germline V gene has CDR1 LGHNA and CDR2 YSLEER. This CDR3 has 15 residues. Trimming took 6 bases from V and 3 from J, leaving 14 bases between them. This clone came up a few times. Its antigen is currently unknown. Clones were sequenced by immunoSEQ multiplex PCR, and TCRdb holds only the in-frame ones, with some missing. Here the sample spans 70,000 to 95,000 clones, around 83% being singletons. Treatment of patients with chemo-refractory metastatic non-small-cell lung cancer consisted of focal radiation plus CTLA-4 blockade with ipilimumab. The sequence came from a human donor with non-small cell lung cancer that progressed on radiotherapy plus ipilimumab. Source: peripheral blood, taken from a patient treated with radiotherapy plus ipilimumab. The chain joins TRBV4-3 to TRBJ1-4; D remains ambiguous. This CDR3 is CASSAQVTANEKLFF. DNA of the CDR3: TGCGCCAGCAGTGCTCAGGTTACGGCTAATGAAAAACTGTTTTTT.